The T cell receptor beta chain described here comes from a study of spatial heterogeneity in lung cancer. Every TCR cDNA molecule bore its own unique molecular identifier. Each CDR3 protein gets one entry after TCRdb re-called the 5' RACE reads with MiXCR. The data show 20,000 to 25,000 distinct CDR3 sequences, 5.5% to 8% seen once. Ten or more counts support this clonotype. Its antigen is unidentified. Noted time point: sample taken at primary tumor resection. The study sequenced unsorted whole RNA from tumor, nontumor lung or frozen PBMC. Germline CDR1 DFQATT, CDR2 SNEGSKA (reference sequence). The V gene end was trimmed by 5 bases and the J gene end by 7 bases; junction bases not matched to a gene: 18. The length of the CDR3 is 17 residues. Study observations and caveats: Expanded tumor TCRs that were ubiquitous appeared in blood more at resection than follow-up.

Sequenced here: PBMCs, sampled at surgery. The rearrangement links TRBV20-1 to TRBJ2-1; 9 bases are shared with TRBD2. The sequence was obtained from a male donor with early-stage non-small cell lung cancer. The CDR3 loop is CSAVSLVIAGVVNEQFF. CDR3 bases: TGCAGTGCTGTGAGCCTAGTTATAGCGGGAGTAGTAAATGAGCAGTTCTTC.